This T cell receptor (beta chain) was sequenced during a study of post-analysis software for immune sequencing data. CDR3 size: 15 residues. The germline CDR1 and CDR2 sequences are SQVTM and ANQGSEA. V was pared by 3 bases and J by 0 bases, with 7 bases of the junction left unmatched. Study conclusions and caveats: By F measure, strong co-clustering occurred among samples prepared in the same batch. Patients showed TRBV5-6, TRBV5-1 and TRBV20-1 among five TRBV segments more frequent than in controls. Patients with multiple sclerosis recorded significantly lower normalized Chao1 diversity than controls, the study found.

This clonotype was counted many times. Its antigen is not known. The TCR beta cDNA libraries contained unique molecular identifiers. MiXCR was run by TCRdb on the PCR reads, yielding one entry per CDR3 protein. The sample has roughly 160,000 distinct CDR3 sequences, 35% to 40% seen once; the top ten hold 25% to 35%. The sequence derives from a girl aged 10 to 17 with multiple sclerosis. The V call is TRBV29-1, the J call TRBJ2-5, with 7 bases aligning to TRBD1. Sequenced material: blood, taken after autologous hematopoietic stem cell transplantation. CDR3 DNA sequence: TGCAGCGTTGAGGGGGACAGATTATACCAAGAGACCCAGTACTTC. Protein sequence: CSVEGDRLYQETQYF.